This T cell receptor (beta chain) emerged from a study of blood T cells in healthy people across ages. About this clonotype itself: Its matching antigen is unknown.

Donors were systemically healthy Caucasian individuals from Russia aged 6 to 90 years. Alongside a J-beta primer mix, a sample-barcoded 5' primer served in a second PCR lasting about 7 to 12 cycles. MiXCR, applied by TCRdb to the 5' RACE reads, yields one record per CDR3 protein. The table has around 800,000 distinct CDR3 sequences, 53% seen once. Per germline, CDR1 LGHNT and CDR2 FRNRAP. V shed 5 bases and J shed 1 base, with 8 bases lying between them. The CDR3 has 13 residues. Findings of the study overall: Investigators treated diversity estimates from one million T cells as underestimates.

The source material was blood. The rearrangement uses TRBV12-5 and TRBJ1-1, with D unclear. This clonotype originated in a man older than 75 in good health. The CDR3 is CASGAGRNTEAFF. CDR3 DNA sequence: TGTGCTAGTGGTGCCGGCCGGAACACTGAAGCTTTCTTT.